The 29 T cell receptor beta chains below were found in one sample sequenced in a study of control samples from healthy donors and cancer patients. Produced via immunoSEQ multiplex PCR; TCRdb's table is partial and in-frame only. The data show approximately 86,000 clones, approximately 95% seen once. Sample: blood. The receptors were gathered from a woman aged 30 to 39 in good health.

The chain employs TRBV4-1 and TRBJ1-6; unclear D gene. V dropped 4 bases and J dropped 0 bases, with 10 bases sitting between them. The CDR3 has 16 residues. Germline-derived CDR1 and CDR2 are MGHRA and YSYEKL. The CDR3 protein is CASSLFLSSYNSPLHF. The CDR3 DNA reads TGCGCCAGCAGCCTATTCTTGAGCTCCTATAATTCACCCCTCCACTTT.

The J gene is TRBJ1-3, the V gene TRBV12-5; 7 bases fit TRBD1. From germline, CDR1 is LGHNT and CDR2 FRNRAP. CDR3 length: 17 residues. V shed 0 bases, J shed 4 bases, and the junction held 9 bases outside the gene matches. In DNA form, the CDR3 reads TGTGCTAGTGGTTTGGTACTTCCAGGGGGGCGAGGAAACACCATATATTTT. Translated: CASGLVLPGGRGNTIYF.

The CDR3 region is CASSQGSGAGANVLTF. The CDR3, as DNA: TGTGCCAGCAGCCAAGGATCCGGGGCCGGGGCCAACGTCCTGACTTTC. This sequence joins TRBV3-1 (or the pseudogene TRBV3-2) and TRBJ2-6, with D perhaps matching TRBD1 or TRBD2 (5 bases each). Trimming cost V 1 base and J 4 bases, with 11 bases left between them. The CDR3 is made up of 16 amino acids. Germline V gene sequence: CDR1 LGHDT, CDR2 YNNKEL (reference sequence).

Concerning this clone: Other DNA sequences within the sample encode an identical CDR3. This sequence joins TRBV12-3 or TRBV12-4 and TRBJ1-5; D ambiguous. The CDR3 covers 13 residues. V lost 3 bases and J lost 0, with 3 bases in between. The CDR3 spells CASSFDSNQPQHF. The CDR3 DNA reads as TGTGCCAGCAGTTTCGATAGCAATCAGCCCCAGCATTTT.

The chain recombines TRBV5-1 with TRBJ2-5, with 15 positions matching TRBD2. This CDR3 is built from 17 residues. V was clipped by 4 bases and J by 2 bases; unmatched bases: 6. Per germline, CDR1 SGHRS and CDR2 YFSETQ. CDR3 bases: TGCGCCAGCAGCCGAGGACTAGCGGGGGGGAATCAAGAGACCCAGTACTTC. The encoded protein is CASSRGLAGGNQETQYF.

The chain couples TRBV18 to TRBJ2-2, with D perhaps being TRBD1 or TRBD2 (5 bases each). V lost 1 base, J lost 5 bases, and 20 bases lay in between. The CDR3 spans 18 residues. In germline, CDR1 is KGHSH, CDR2 LQKENI. CDR3 loop: CASSPLGEVLGSTGELFF. The CDR3 nucleotides read TGTGCCAGCTCACCACTGGGGGAAGTCCTTGGGTCGACCGGGGAGCTGTTTTTT.

About this clone itself: Other DNA sequences in the same sample also yield this CDR3. V and J are TRBV7-6 and TRBJ2-7; 9 bases match TRBD1. The CDR3 contains 17 residues. With V trimmed by 5 bases and J by 0 bases, 11 bases remained unmatched. Germline V lookup: CDR1 SGHVS, CDR2 FNYEAQ. The CDR3 region has the DNA TGTGCCAGCAGCCCCCCCCGCGGGACAGGGAGCTCCTACGAGCAGTACTTC. Amino acid sequence: CASSPPRGTGSSYEQYF. The whole variable domain, filled in from reference TRBV7-6 and TRBJ2-7, reads GAGVSQSPRYKVTKRGQDVALRCDPISGHVSLYWYRQALGQGPEFLTYFNYEAQQDKSGLPNDRFSAERPEGSISTLTIQRTEQRDSAMYRCASSPPRGTGSSYEQYFGPGTRLTVT.

This clone was detected once. The CDR3 here is CASSLIPTGMNTEAFF. The CDR3 bases are TGTGCCAGCAGCCTAATCCCGACAGGGATGAACACTGAAGCTTTCTTT. The rearrangement joins TRBV7-9 to TRBJ1-1, with 7 nucleotides matching TRBD1. Germline V gene data show CDR1 as SEHNR and CDR2 as FQNEAQ (reference sequence). V shed 5 bases, J shed 0 bases, and the junction held 9 bases outside the gene matches. CDR3 length: 16 amino acids.

This clone was counted once. The gene calls are TRBV28 and TRBJ1-2; perhaps TRBD1 as D (5 bases). The germline CDR1 and CDR2 sequences are MDHEN and SYDVKM. This CDR3 comprises 15 residues. Between the trimmed V and J ends, which lost 5 bases and 0 bases, there was a span of 13 bases. CDR3 sequence reads: CASSADSLSNYGYTF. The CDR3 nucleotides read TGTGCCAGCAGTGCTGACAGCCTATCTAACTATGGCTACACCTTC.

V usage is TRBV28 and J usage is TRBJ2-3; 12 nucleotides match TRBD2. Per the germline V gene, CDR1 is MDHEN and CDR2 is SYDVKM. CDR3 length: 17 residues. V lost 5 bases to trimming and J lost 0 bases; unmatched junction nucleotides: 6. The CDR3 is CASSNPGLAGSTDTQYF. CDR3 in DNA: TGTGCCAGCAGTAACCCCGGACTAGCGGGAAGCACAGATACGCAGTATTTT.

This clone was seen a single time. CDR3 sequence: CASSAATRLSGNTIYF. The CDR3 DNA sequence: TGTGCCAGCAGCGCGGCGACACGACTCTCTGGAAACACCATATATTTT. This chain links TRBV9 with TRBJ1-3; D is undetermined. The CDR3 sequence is 16 residues long. Trimming shortened V by 3 bases and J by 0 bases, and 13 bases separated the two germline ends. CDR1 and CDR2 from the germline V gene are SGDLS and YYNGEE.

The chain joins TRBV12-3 or TRBV12-4 to TRBJ1-6; D is perhaps TRBD1 (5 bases). The CDR3 is made up of 13 amino acids. Trimming took off 2 bases at V and 10 bases at J, with 9 bases between the two ends. The CDR3 spells CASSLRGESPLHF. The DNA of the CDR3 is TGTGCCAGCAGTTTAAGGGGCGAATCACCCCTCCACTTT.

Comments on this clone: Other DNA sequences within the sample encode an identical CDR3. This chain uses TRBV28 with TRBJ1-1; D remains unclear. The CDR3 has 12 residues. Trimming removed 3 bases from V and 0 bases from J, with 2 bases in between. The germline V gene has CDR1 MDHEN and CDR2 SYDVKM. DNA for the CDR3: TGTGCCAGCAGTTTGATGAACACTGAAGCTTTCTTT. This translates into CASSLMNTEAFF.

The V gene is TRBV4-1, the J gene TRBJ2-5; 12 nucleotides align to TRBD2. V shed 1 base, J shed 2 bases, and the junction held 8 bases outside the gene matches. Germline V gene lookup returns CDR1 MGHRA and CDR2 YSYEKL. CDR3 length: 18 amino acids. The CDR3 here is CASSQALAGGGLQETQYF. The CDR3, as DNA: TGCGCCAGCAGCCAAGCACTAGCGGGAGGTGGTTTACAAGAGACCCAGTACTTC.

This clone has just a few counts. V gene TRBV28 combines with J gene TRBJ1-5; no clear D gene. Germline-derived CDR1 and CDR2 are MDHEN and SYDVKM. Trimming removed 6 bases at V and 0 bases at J, with 12 bases between. The CDR3 has 15 residues. CDR3 residues: CASSPNPPSNQPQHF. CDR3 bases: TGTGCCAGCAGCCCAAATCCCCCTAGCAATCAGCCCCAGCATTTT.

A single count supports this clone. V and J are TRBV18 and TRBJ1-1; D gene unclear. Germline CDR1 KGHSH, CDR2 LQKENI. The CDR3 consists of 11 residues. The germline V and J ends were trimmed by 6 bases and 6 bases, with 8 bases remaining between them. CDR3 bases: TGTGCCAGCTCTCCGGGTTCTGAAGCTTTCTTT. Translating it yields CASSPGSEAFF.

The rearrangement uses TRBV9 and TRBJ2-6; D not resolved. V was trimmed by 0 bases and J by 4 bases, leaving 5 bases between them. The CDR3 is made up of 14 amino acids. Germline V lookup: CDR1 SGDLS, CDR2 YYNGEE. DNA for the CDR3: TGTGCCAGCAGCGTAGCAGCCGGGGCCAACGTCCTGACTTTC. The encoded protein is CASSVAAGANVLTF.

The chain recombines TRBV4-1 with TRBJ1-1; tentative D call: TRBD1 (5 bases). CDR3 length: 15 residues. Trimming took 1 base from V and 6 from J, leaving 15 bases between them. CDR1 and CDR2 (germline): MGHRA, YSYEKL. Here the CDR3 DNA reads TGCGCCAGCAGCCAAGGGGGGGGTTTGAAACCTGAAGCTTTCTTT. It translates to CASSQGGGLKPEAFF.

The rearrangement joins TRBV4-1 to TRBJ2-7, with D unresolved. V was clipped by 3 bases and J by 3 bases, with 6 bases between them. CDR1 and CDR2 from the germline V gene are MGHRA and YSYEKL. CDR3 length equals 12 residues. The CDR3 is CASSQEFYEQYF. The CDR3 bases are TGCGCCAGCAGCCAGGAATTCTACGAGCAGTACTTC.

The chain has TRBV28 and TRBJ1-1; the match to TRBD1 covers 8 bases. This CDR3 contains 13 residues. The V and J ends lost 4 bases and 7 bases, in that order; junction bases with no gene match: 5. Germline V gives CDR1 MDHEN, CDR2 SYDVKM. Written as DNA, the CDR3 is TGTGCCAGCAGTTCGGGACAGGACAGTGAAGCTTTCTTT. Its protein product is CASSSGQDSEAFF. The variable domain in full, with the rest retrieved from reference TRBV28 and TRBJ1-1, is DVKVTQSSRYLVKRTGEKVFLECVQDMDHENMFWYRQDPGLGLRLIYFSYDVKMKEKGDIPEGYSVSREKKERFSLILESASTNQTSMYLCASSSGQDSEAFFGQGTRLTVV.

This clone was counted once. This chain links TRBV28 with TRBJ1-1, with D tentatively TRBD1 (6 bases). Looked up from germline, CDR1 is MDHEN and CDR2 is SYDVKM. The CDR3 is 12 residues long. Trimming removed 5 bases at V and 8 bases at J, with 12 bases between. The CDR3 sequence: CASSTLQGEAFF. The CDR3 coding sequence is TGTGCCAGCAGTACCCTACAGGGAGAAGCTTTCTTT. Variable domain in full (rest from reference TRBV28 and TRBJ1-1): DVKVTQSSRYLVKRTGEKVFLECVQDMDHENMFWYRQDPGLGLRLIYFSYDVKMKEKGDIPEGYSVSREKKERFSLILESASTNQTSMYLCASSTLQGEAFFGQGTRLTVV.

The chain is built from TRBV7-9 and TRBJ2-1, with a weak D call TRBD1 (6 bases). CDR1 and CDR2 (germline): SEHNR, FQNEAQ (reference sequence). This CDR3 is 14 amino acids long. V lost 1 base and J 6 bases, leaving 10 bases between the germline ends. The CDR3 loop is CASSLGTGSNEQFF. CDR3 DNA sequence: TGTGCCAGCAGCTTAGGTACAGGGAGCAATGAGCAGTTCTTC.

The chain links TRBV11-2 to TRBJ1-3; D gene unclear. Germline loops: CDR1 SGHAT, CDR2 FQNNGV. CDR3 length: 16 amino acids. Trimming stripped 1 base from V and 0 bases from J, with 10 bases between. The CDR3 nucleotides read TGTGCCAGCAGCTTAGCTTTCAGCTCCTCTGGAAACACCATATATTTT. This codes for CASSLAFSSSGNTIYF.

The J gene is TRBJ1-4, the V gene TRBV6-2 or TRBV6-3; 9 bases agree with TRBD1. Germline V gene sequence: CDR1 MNHEY, CDR2 SVGEGT. The V gene end was trimmed by 6 bases and the J gene end by 7 bases; junction bases not matched to a gene: 6. The CDR3 sequence is 14 residues long. Here the CDR3 reads CASSSGTGTEKLFF. The DNA of the CDR3 is TGTGCCAGCAGCTCCGGGACAGGGACTGAAAAACTGTTTTTT.

The J gene is TRBJ1-3, the V gene TRBV30; D not resolved. This CDR3 spans 14 amino acids. Trimming took off 3 bases at V and 4 bases at J, with 13 bases between the two ends. The V gene's germline CDR1 is GTSNPN and CDR2 SVGIG (reference sequence). This CDR3 is CAWSLVMSGNTIYF. In DNA, the CDR3 is TGTGCCTGGAGCCTCGTAATGTCCGGAAACACCATATATTTT.

The chain joins TRBV5-1 to TRBJ1-4; perhaps TRBD1 as D (5 bases). The germline V gene has CDR1 SGHRS and CDR2 YFSETQ. V lost 4 bases, J lost 5 bases, and 9 bases lay in between. This CDR3 spans 13 amino acids. CDR3 sequence reads: CASSIEGNEKLFF. The DNA of the CDR3 is TGCGCCAGCAGCATAGAGGGGAATGAAAAACTGTTTTTT.

The chain carries TRBV5-1 and TRBJ2-5; D possibly corresponds to TRBD2 (7 bases). The CDR3 is made up of 14 amino acids. Germline assignment: CDR1 SGHRS and CDR2 YFSETQ. V gave up 4 bases and J gave up 4 bases, with 14 bases separating them. DNA of the CDR3: TGCGCCAGCAGCAAGGGGGGGAGAGGAGAGACCCAGTACTTC. Its protein is CASSKGGRGETQYF.

The V and J genes are TRBV7-8 and TRBJ1-3; D call uncertain. The CDR3 runs to 13 residues. The germline CDR1 and CDR2 sequences are SGHVS and FQNEAQ. V was trimmed by 5 bases and J by 4 bases, leaving 9 bases between them. The CDR3 protein is CASSRSPGNTIYF. The CDR3, as DNA: TGTGCCAGCAGCCGTAGTCCCGGAAACACCATATATTTT.

The V and J genes are TRBV2 and TRBJ1-2, with 10 bases that match TRBD1. Unmatched junction bases numbered 3, after V lost 5 bases and J lost 6 bases. Looked up from germline, CDR1 is SNHLY and CDR2 is FYNNEI. The length of the CDR3 is 13 residues. CDR3 coding DNA: TGTGCCAGCAGTCCTGGGACAGGGGATGGCTACACCTTC. Its protein is CASSPGTGDGYTF.